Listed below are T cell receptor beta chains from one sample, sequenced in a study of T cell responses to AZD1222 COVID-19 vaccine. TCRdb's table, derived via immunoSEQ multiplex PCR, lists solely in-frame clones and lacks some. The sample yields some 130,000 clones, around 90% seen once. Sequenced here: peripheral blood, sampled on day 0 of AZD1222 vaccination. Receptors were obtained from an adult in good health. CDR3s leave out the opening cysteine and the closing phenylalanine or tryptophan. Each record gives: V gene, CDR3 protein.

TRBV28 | ASSLDSHISGYT
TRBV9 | ASSVGQGYGYT
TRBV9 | ASSVLTPRGNTEAF
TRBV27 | ASRSGNQPQH
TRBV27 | ASSFVGGVYGYT
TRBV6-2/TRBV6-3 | ASSTGIREAF
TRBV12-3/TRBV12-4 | ASSPRDRSRAF
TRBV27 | ASSLEGAGNQPQH
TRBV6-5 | ASRAGNYGYT
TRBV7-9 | ASNLRNEKLF
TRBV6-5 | ASSLQADSGNTIY
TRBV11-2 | ASSLSGLLNEQF
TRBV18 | ASSDYEGQPYGYT
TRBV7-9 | ASSFYRGSSAF
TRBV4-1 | ASSPDRNRAYFATNEKLF
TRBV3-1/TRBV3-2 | ASSRYLGLAGDNEQF
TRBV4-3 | ASSRGTSGAYNEQF
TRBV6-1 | ASSRPRGDTYGYT
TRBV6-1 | ASSDHGTYEQY
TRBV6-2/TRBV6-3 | ASSPGLEAF
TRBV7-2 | ASSPGIRGGRETQY
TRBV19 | ASSPSAVVLGQPQH
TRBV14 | ASSRYTGGLEQY
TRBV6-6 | ASRMNTEAF